This T cell receptor beta chain was recorded in a study of identical twins. TCRdb re-analysed the 5' RACE reads in MiXCR, keeping a single row per CDR3 protein. The table includes a few hundred thousand distinct CDR3 sequences, just under 10% detected once. Concerning this clonotype itself: Its antigen is undetermined.

Study-wide results and caveats: Reduced insertions were recorded for abundant cord blood beta clonotypes, with no such pattern in memory repertoires. Out-of-frame beta sequences exhibited a weaker degree of excess twin sharing.

These data also featured in a second study, about yellow fever vaccine responses in identical twins. This second report adds: Twins' vaccine T cell responses reportedly seemed partly convergent and partly personalized.

Sequenced sample: PBMCs. This sequence was found in a woman between 18 and 29 years old in good health.

The CDR3 nucleotides read TGCGCCAGCAGCTTGGTGGAAAGGGGGCCCTACAATGAGCAGTTCTTC. It specifies CASSLVERGPYNEQFF. The rearrangement links TRBV5-1 to TRBJ2-1; 7 bases match TRBD1. Germline values: CDR1 SGHRS, CDR2 YFSETQ. The junction had 5 bases not matched to a gene; V was cut back by 0 bases and J by 2 bases. CDR3 length equals 16 residues.